This T cell receptor (beta chain) is drawn from a study of T cell responses to AZD1222 COVID-19 vaccine. In the case of this clone: Its antigen is not known. At one end, the junction sequence differs from germline, possibly due to a read error.

Produced via immunoSEQ multiplex PCR; TCRdb's table is partial and in-frame only. Found here are fewer than 110,000 clones, over 80% of them singletons; the top ten hold 6.2%. Study findings and constraints: Unmutated variant regions are reportedly the target of nearly half of TCRs that are spike-specific. In a largely white British group with more females than males, clonal diversity was possibly underestimated. Dominant at 160-218 and 743-854, vaccine-associated CD4 TCRs also spanned spike.

The CDR3 consists of 15 residues. CDR1 and CDR2 (germline): LGHDT, YNNKEL (reference sequence). J is TRBJ1-1 and V is TRBV3-1 (or the pseudogene TRBV3-2), with unresolved D. The clonotype originates from an adult who received the AZD1222 COVID-19 vaccine. The source was peripheral blood, collected 28 days after the second AZD1222 dose. The CDR3 DNA follows: TGCGCCAGCAGCCCACGCCGGGAGGGGAACACTGAAGCTTTCTTT. Amino acid sequence: CASSPRREGNTEAFF.